Below, one T cell receptor beta chain is given with its context. This table comes from immunoSEQ multiplex PCR, and its TCRdb copy is limited to in-frame clones, with some not included. The repertoire holds around 64,000 clones, with over 85% as singletons. This sample is part of a study of technical replicates of blood from a few donors. Germline loops: CDR1 SGHRS, CDR2 YFSETQ. The V and J ends lost 3 bases and 4 bases, in that order; junction bases with no gene match: 12. The CDR3 length is 17 residues. The clonotype was recovered from a human donor in good health. Some clones in this sample may be carry-over from other donors' samples. The chain carries TRBV5-1 and TRBJ2-5; TRBD2 matches 10 bases. Sequenced: PBMCs. The CDR3 region has the DNA TGCGCCAGCAGCTCCGAACTAGCGGGGTACGGGGTAGAGACCCAGTACTTC. Protein sequence: CASSSELAGYGVETQYF. Together with reference TRBV5-1 and TRBJ2-5, the CDR3 gives the full variable domain: KAGVTQTPRYLIKTRGQQVTLSCSPISGHRSVSWYQQTPGQGLQFLFEYFSETQRNKGNFPGRFSGRQFSNSRSEMNVSTLELGDSALYLCASSSELAGYGVETQYFGPGTRLLVL.